This T cell receptor beta chain was recorded in a study of cytomegalovirus exposure and HLA in healthy donors. Study-level results: A highly shared variant cluster was judged a likely technical artifact. The availability of immune exposure information extended only to CMV serostatus. Confirmation in vitro established that a few CMV-associated chains were specific for CMV antigens. Later, TCR association rates were found to vary by HLA locus, highest for DRB1 and lowest for HLA-C.

Primers included in the PCR were 60 Vbeta and 13 Jbeta primers. Clones were read by immunoSEQ multiplex PCR, and TCRdb kept only the in-frame ones, dropping some. The data show 140,000 to 150,000 clones, with around 84% seen just once and 2% to 2.5% held by the top ten. This clone was counted only a few times. What it binds is not known. CDR3 length equals 15 residues. The V end lost 2 bases, the J end lost 3 bases, and 13 bases lay between the germline ends. Germline V gene data show CDR1 as KGHSH and CDR2 as LQKENI. The source of this sequence is a boy between 2 and 10 years old in good health and CMV-seronegative. Material for sequencing was PBMCs. This sequence joins TRBV18 and TRBJ1-1; no definite D call. As DNA, the CDR3 is TGTGCCAGCTCACCAATTAGCCCTCCGGACACTGAAGCTTTCTTT. Its protein product is CASSPISPPDTEAFF.